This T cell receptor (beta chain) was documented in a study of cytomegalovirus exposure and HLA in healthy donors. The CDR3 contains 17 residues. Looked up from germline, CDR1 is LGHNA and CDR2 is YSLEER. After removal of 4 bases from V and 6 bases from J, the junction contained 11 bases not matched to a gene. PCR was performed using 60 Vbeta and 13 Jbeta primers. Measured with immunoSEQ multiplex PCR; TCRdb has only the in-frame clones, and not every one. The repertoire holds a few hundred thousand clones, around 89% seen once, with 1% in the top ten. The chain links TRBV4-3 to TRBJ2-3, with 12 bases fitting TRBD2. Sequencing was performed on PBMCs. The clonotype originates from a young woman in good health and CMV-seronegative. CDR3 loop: CASSLHRLAGAPDTQYF. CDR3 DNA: TGCGCCAGCAGCCTTCACCGACTAGCGGGGGCGCCGGATACGCAGTATTTT.